This TCR beta chain was identified in a study of T-cell reconstitution after alpha-beta-depleted transplantation in children. The library targeted TCRbeta and was prepared with unique molecular identifiers. TCRdb re-called the PCR reads through MiXCR, storing one row per CDR3 protein. The table includes about 420,000 distinct CDR3 sequences, approximately 11% detected once. The sequence was collected from a human donor who donated a stem cell graft to a child with acute myeloid leukemia. The source was PBMCs from the stem cell graft donor, collected from the stem cell graft.

The CDR3 coding sequence is TGCAGTGCGCAGAGACAGAGCTCCTACAATGAGCAGTTCTTC. This sequence encodes CSAQRQSSYNEQFF. The rearrangement uses TRBV20-1 and TRBJ2-1; maybe TRBD1 (5 bases). Germline assignment: CDR1 DFQATT and CDR2 SNEGSKA (reference sequence). V gave up 6 bases and J gave up 0 bases, with 12 bases separating them. CDR3 length: 14 residues.